This T cell receptor (beta chain) was profiled in a study of CD4 T cells in relation to SARS-CoV-2 and coronaviruses. Notes on the study in general: Compared with monoreactive clones, crossreactive clones showed significantly weaker SARS-CoV-2 expansion. Pre-pandemic and post-infection samples never came from the same donor.

The CDR3 totals 14 residues. V lost 7 bases and J lost 0, with 12 bases in between. Germline V gene lookup returns CDR1 LNHDA and CDR2 SQIVND (reference sequence). The method was immunoSEQ multiplex PCR; TCRdb's version includes in-frame clones alone and lacks a portion of them. This repertoire shows 20,000 to 25,000 clones, less than 85% found once; its top ten account for around 15%. CD4+ T cells from unexposed donors were obtained before the COVID-19 pandemic (2011-2018). After ten to eleven days of culture, CD4+ T cells were isolated. As cell numbers allowed, unexposed-donor CD4+ T cells faced SARS-CoV-2 S/N and four cold-coronavirus spikes. About this clone itself: No antigen is known for it.

The TCR comes from a human donor in good health. The V call is TRBV19, the J call TRBJ2-5; either TRBD1 or TRBD2 may supply D (5 bases each). Sequencing used CD4+ T cells from PBMCs, cultured in vitro. This chain's CDR3 is CASNSGPYQETQYF. In DNA form, the CDR3 reads TGTGCCAGTAATTCGGGACCGTACCAAGAGACCCAGTACTTC. Full variable domain (missing parts from reference TRBV19 and TRBJ2-5): DGGITQSPKYLFRKEGQNVTLSCEQNLNHDAMYWYRQDPGQGLRLIYYSQIVNDFQKGDIAEGYSVSREKKESFPLTVTSAQKNPTAFYLCASNSGPYQETQYFGPGTRLLVL.